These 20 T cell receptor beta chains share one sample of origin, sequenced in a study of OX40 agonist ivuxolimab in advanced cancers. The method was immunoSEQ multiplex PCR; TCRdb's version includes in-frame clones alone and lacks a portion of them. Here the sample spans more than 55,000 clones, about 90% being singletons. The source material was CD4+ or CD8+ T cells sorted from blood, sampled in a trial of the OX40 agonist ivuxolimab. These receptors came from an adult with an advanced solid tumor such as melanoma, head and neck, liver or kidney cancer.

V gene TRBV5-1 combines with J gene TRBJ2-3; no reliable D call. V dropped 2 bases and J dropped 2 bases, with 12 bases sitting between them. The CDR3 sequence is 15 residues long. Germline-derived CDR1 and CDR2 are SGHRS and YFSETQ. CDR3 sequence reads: CASSLGGQSTDTQYF. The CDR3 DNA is TGCGCCAGCAGCTTAGGTGGTCAATCCACAGATACGCAGTATTTT.

The chain's CDR3 is CAWSRGQGSGELFF. The CDR3 DNA reads TGTGCCTGGAGTCGTGGACAGGGTAGCGGGGAGCTGTTTTTT. The chain employs TRBV30 and TRBJ2-2, with TRBD1 matching 8 bases. V lost 2 bases and J lost 7; bases outside the gene matches: 6. The CDR3 runs to 14 residues. Germline CDR1 and CDR2: GTSNPN and SVGIG (reference sequence).

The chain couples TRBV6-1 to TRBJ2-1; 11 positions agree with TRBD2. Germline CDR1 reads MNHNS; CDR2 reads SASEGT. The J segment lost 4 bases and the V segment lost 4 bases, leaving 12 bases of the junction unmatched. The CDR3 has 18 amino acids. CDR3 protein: CASSGLSGRAAVYNEQFF. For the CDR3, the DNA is TGTGCCAGCAGTGGCCTTAGCGGGAGGGCCGCCGTGTACAATGAGCAGTTCTTC.

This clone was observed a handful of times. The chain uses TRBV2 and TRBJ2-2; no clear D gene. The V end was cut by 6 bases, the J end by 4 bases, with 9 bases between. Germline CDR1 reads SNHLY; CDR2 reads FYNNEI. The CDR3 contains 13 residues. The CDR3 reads CASSSDGTGELFF. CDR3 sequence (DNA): TGTGCCAGCAGCAGCGACGGCACCGGGGAGCTGTTTTTT.

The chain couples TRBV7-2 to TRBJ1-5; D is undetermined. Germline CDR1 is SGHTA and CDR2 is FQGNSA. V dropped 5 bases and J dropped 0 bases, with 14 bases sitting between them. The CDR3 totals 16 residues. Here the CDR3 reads CASSTLLGDSNQPQHF. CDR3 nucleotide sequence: TGTGCCAGCAGCACCCTATTAGGAGATAGCAATCAGCCCCAGCATTTT.

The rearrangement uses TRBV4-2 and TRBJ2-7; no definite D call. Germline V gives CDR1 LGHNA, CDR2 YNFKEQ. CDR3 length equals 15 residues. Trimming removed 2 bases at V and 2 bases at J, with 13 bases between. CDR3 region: CASSQSQPGPYEQYF. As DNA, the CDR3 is TGTGCCAGCAGCCAATCCCAACCCGGGCCCTACGAGCAGTACTTC.

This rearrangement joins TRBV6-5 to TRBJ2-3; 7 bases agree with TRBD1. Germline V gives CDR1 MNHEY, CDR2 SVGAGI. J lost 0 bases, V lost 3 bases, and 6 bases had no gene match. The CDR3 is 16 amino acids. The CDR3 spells CASSYSGTASTDTQYF. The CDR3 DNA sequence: TGTGCCAGCAGTTATTCTGGGACAGCTAGCACAGATACGCAGTATTTT.

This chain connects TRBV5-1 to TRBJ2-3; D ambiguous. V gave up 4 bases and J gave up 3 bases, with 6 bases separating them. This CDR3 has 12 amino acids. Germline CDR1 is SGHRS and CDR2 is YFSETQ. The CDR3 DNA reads TGCGCCAGCAGCCACGGAACAGATACGCAGTATTTT. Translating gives CASSHGTDTQYF.

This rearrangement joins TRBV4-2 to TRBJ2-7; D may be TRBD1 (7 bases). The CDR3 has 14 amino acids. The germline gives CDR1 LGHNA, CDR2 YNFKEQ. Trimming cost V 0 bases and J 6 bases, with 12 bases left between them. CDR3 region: CASSQDHRGGEQYF. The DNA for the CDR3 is TGTGCCAGCAGCCAAGATCACAGGGGAGGCGAGCAGTACTTC.

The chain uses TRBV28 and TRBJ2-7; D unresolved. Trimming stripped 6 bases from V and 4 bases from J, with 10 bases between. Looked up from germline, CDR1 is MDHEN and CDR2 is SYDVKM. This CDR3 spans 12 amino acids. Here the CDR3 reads CASSSTVYEQYF. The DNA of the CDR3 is TGTGCCAGCAGCTCCACAGTGTACGAGCAGTACTTC.

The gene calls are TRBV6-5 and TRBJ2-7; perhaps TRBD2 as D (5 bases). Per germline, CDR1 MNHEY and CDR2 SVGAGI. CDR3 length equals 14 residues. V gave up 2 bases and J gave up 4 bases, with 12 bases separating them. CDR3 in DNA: TGTGCCAGCAGTTACGCGGGCCCAAGGTACGAGCAGTACTTC. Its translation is CASSYAGPRYEQYF.

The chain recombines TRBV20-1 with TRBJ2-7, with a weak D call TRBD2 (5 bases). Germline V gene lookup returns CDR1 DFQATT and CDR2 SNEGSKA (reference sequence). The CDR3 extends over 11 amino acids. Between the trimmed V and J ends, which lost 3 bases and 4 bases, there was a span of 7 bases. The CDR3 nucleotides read TGCAGTGCTAGTCGCGGGTACGAGCAGTACTTC. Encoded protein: CSASRGYEQYF.

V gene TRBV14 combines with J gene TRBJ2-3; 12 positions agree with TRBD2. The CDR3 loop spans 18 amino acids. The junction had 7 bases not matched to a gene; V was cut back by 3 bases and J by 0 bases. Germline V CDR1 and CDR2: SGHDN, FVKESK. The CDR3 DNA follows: TGTGCCAGCAGCCATTCGGCTAGCGGGAGGGCAAGCACAGATACGCAGTATTTT. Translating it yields CASSHSASGRASTDTQYF.

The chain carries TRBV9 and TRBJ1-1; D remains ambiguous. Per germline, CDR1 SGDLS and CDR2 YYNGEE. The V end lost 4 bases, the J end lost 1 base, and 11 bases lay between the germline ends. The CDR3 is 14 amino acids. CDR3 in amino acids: CASSPRIENTEAFF. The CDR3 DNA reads TGTGCCAGCAGCCCGCGTATAGAGAACACTGAAGCTTTCTTT.

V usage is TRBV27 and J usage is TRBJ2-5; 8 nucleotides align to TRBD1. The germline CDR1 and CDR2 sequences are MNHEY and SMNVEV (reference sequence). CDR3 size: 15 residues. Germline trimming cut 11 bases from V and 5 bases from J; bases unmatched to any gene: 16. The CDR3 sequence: CASKTRRGHDETQYF. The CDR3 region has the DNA TGTGCCTCCAAAACCCGCAGGGGGCACGACGAGACCCAGTACTTC.

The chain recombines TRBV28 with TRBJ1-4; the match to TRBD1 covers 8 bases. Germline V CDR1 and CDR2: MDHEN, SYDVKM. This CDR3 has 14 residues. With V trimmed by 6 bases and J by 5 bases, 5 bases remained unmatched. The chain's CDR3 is CASRNRGGNEKLFF. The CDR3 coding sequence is TGTGCCAGCAGAAACAGGGGGGGGAATGAAAAACTGTTTTTT.

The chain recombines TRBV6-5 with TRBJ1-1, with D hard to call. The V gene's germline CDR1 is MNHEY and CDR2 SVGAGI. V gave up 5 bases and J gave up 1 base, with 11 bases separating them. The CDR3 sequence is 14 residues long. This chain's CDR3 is CASSPTGGNTEAFF. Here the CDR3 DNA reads TGTGCCAGCAGTCCGACCGGCGGGAACACTGAAGCTTTCTTT.

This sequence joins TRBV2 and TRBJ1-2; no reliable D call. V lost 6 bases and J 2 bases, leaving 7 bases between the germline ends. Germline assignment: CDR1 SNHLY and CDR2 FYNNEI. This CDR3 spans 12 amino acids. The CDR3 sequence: CASSPLNYGYTF. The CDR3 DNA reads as TGTGCCAGCAGCCCACTAAACTATGGCTACACCTTC.

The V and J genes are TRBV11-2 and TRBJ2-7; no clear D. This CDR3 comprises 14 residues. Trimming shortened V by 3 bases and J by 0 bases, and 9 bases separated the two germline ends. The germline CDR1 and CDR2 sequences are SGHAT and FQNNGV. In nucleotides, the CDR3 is TGTGCCAGCAGCTTTCAGATCCTCTCCTACGAGCAGTACTTC. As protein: CASSFQILSYEQYF.

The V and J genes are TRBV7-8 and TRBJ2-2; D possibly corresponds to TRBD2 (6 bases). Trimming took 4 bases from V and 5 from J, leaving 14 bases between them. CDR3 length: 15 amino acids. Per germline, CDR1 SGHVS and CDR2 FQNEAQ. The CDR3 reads CASSSLGLRTGELFF. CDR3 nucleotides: TGTGCCAGCAGCTCCCTGGGACTTAGAACCGGGGAGCTGTTTTTT.